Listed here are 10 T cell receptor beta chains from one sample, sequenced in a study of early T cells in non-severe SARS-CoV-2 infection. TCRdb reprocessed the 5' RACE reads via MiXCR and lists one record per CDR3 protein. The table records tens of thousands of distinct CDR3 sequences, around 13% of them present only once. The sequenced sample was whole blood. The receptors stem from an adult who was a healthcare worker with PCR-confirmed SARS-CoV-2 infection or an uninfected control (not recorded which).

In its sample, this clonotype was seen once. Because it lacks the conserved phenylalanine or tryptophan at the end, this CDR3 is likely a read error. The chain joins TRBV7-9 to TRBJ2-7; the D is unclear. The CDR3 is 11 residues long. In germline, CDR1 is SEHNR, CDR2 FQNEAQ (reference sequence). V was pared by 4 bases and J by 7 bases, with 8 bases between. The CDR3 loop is CASSSQVEQYL. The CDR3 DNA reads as TGTGCCAGCAGCTCCCAAGTTGAGCAGTACCTC.

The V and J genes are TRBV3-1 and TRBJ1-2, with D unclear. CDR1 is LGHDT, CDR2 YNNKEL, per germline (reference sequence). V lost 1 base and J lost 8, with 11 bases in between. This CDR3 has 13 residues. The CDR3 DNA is TGTGCCAGCAGCCAAGCTTCCGGGGAAGGCTACACCTTC. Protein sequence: CASSQASGEGYTF.

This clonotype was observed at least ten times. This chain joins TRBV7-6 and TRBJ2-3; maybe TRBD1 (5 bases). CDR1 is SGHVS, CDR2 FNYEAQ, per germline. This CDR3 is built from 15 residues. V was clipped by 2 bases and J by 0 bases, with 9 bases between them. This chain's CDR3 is CASSLRGSSTDTQYF. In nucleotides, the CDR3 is TGTGCCAGCAGCTTAAGGGGCTCTAGCACAGATACGCAGTATTTT. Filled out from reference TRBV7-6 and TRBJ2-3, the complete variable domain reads GAGVSQSPRYKVTKRGQDVALRCDPISGHVSLYWYRQALGQGPEFLTYFNYEAQQDKSGLPNDRFSAERPEGSISTLTIQRTEQRDSAMYRCASSLRGSSTDTQYFGPGTRLTVL.

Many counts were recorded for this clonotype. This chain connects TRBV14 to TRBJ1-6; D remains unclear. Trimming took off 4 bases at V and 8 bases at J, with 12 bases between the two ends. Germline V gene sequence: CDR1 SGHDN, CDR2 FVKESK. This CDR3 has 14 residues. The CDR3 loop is CASSPGTVDSPLHF. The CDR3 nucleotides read TGTGCCAGCAGCCCAGGAACGGTGGATTCACCCCTCCACTTT.

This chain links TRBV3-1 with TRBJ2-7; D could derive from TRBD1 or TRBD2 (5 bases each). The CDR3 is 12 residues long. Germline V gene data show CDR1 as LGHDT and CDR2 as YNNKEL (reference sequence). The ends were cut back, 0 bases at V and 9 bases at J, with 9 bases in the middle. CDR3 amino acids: CASSQEEGLQYF. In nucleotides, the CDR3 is TGTGCCAGCAGCCAAGAAGAGGGGCTGCAGTACTTC.

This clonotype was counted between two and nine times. CDR3 amino acids: CASSLAHDRYNEQFF. The DNA of the CDR3 is TGTGCCAGCAGCTTAGCCCATGACCGGTACAATGAGCAGTTCTTC. The genes are TRBV7-2 and TRBJ2-1; D is uncertain. Between the trimmed V and J ends, which lost 0 bases and 4 bases, there was a span of 10 bases. Per germline, CDR1 SGHTA and CDR2 FQGNSA. The CDR3 covers 15 residues.

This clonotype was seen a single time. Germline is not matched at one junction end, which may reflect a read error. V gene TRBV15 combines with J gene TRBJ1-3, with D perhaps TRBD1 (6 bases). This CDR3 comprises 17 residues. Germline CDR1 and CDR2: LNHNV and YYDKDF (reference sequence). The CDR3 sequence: CATGRNRQDLSGNTIYF. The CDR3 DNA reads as TGTGCCACCGGCAGAAACAGACAGGACCTCTCTGGAAACACCATATATTTT.

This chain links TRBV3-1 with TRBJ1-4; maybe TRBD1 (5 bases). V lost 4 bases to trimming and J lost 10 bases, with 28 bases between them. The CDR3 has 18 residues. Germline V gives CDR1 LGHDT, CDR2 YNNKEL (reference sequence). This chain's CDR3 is CASSLSSSTWGYSGKLFF. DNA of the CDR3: TGTGCCAGCAGCCTATCGTCCTCTACTTGGGGGTATAGTGGAAAACTGTTTTTT.

The CDR3, as DNA: TGCAGCGTTGAAGATAGGGTAGCGGGAGTTCGCGAGCAGTACTTC. It translates to CSVEDRVAGVREQYF. V is TRBV29-1 and J is TRBJ2-7, with 9 positions matching TRBD2. V gave up 0 bases and J gave up 6 bases; unmatched junction bases: 9. The germline V gene encodes CDR1 SQVTM and CDR2 ANQGSEA. This CDR3 contains 15 residues.

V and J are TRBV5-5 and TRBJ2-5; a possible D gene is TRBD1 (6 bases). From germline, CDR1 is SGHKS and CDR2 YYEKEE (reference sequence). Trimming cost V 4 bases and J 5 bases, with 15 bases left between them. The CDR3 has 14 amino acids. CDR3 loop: CASSTRTVRETQYF. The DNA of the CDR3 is TGTGCCAGCAGCACACGGACAGTACGGGAGACCCAGTACTTC.